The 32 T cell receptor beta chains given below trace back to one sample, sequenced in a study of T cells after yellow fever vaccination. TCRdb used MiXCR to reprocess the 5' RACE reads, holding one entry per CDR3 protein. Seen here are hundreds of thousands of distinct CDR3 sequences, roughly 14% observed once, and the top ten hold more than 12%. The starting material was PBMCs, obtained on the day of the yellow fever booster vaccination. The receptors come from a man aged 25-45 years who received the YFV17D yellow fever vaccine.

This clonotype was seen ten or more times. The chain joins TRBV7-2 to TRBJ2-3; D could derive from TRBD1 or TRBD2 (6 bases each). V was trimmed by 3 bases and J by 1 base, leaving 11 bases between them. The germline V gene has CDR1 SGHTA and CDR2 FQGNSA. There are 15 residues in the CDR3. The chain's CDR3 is CASSLVGGRTDTQYF. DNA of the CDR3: TGTGCCAGCAGCTTGGTGGGGGGCCGCACAGATACGCAGTATTTT.

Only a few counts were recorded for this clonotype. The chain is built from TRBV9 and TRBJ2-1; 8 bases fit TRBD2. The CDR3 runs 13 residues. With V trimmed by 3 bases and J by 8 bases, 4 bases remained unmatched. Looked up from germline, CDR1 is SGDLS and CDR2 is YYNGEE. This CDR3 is CASSGGLGYEQFF. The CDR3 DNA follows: TGTGCCAGCAGCGGGGGACTAGGGTATGAGCAGTTCTTC.

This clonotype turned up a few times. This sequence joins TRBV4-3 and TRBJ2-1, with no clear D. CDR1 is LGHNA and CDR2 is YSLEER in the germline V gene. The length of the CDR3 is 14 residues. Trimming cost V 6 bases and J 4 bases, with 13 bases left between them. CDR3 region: CASRPALLYNEQFF. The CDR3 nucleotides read TGCGCCAGCAGGCCAGCGCTCCTGTACAATGAGCAGTTCTTC.

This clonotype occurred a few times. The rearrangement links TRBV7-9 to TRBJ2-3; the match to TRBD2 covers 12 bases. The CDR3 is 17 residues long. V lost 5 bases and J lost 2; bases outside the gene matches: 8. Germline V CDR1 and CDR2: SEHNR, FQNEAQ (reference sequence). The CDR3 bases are TGTGCCAGCAGCCCCCTAGCGGGAGGGCGGAACACAGATACGCAGTATTTT. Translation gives CASSPLAGGRNTDTQYF.

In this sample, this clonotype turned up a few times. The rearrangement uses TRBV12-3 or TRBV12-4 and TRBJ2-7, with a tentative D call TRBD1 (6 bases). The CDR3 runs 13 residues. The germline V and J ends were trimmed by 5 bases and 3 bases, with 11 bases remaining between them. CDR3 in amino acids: CASSDGQHYEQYF. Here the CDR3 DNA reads TGTGCCAGCAGTGACGGACAGCACTACGAGCAGTACTTC.

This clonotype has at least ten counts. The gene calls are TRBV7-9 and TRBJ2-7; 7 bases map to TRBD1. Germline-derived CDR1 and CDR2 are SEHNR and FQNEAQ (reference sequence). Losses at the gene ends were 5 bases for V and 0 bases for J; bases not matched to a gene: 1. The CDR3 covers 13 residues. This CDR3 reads CASSGQASYEQYF. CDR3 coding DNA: TGTGCCAGCAGCGGACAGGCCTCCTACGAGCAGTACTTC.

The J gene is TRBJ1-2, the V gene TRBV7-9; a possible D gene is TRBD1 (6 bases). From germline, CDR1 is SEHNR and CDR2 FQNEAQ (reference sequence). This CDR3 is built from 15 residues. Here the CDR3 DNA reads TGTGCGACAGACGACAGACAGGCCTCCCCTATAGGCTACACCTTC. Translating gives CATDDRQASPIGYTF.

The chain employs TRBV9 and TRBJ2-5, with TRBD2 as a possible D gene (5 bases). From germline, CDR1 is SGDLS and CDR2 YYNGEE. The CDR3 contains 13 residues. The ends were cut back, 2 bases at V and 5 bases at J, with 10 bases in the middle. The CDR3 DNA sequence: TGTGCCAGCAGCGTGGCACCGGGGGAGACCCAGTACTTC. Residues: CASSVAPGETQYF.

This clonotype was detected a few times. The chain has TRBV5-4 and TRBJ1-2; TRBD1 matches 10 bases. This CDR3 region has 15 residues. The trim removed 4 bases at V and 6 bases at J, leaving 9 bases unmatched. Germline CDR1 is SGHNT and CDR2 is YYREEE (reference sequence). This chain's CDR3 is CASSGGTGDPNGYTF. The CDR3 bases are TGTGCCAGCAGCGGGGGGACAGGGGATCCCAATGGCTACACCTTC. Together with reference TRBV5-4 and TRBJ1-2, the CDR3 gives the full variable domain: ETGVTQSPTHLIKTRGQQVTLRCSSQSGHNTVSWYQQALGQGPQFIFQYYREEENGRGNFPPRFSGLQFPNYSSELNVNALELDDSALYLCASSGGTGDPNGYTFGSGTRLTVV.

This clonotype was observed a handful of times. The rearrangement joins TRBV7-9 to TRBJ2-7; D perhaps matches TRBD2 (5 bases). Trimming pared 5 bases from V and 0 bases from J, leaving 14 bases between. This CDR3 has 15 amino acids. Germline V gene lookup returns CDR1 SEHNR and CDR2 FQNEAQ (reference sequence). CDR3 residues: CASSNQSGGSYEQYF. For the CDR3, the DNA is TGTGCCAGCAGCAACCAGAGCGGAGGCTCCTACGAGCAGTACTTC.

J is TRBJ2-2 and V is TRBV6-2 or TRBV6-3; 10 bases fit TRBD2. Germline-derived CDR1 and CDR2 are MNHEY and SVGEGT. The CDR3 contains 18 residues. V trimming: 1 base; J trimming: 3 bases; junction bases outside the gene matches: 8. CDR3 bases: TGTGCCAGCAGTTACTTCGGGTCTAGCGGGAGCGACACCGGGGAGCTGTTTTTT. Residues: CASSYFGSSGSDTGELFF.

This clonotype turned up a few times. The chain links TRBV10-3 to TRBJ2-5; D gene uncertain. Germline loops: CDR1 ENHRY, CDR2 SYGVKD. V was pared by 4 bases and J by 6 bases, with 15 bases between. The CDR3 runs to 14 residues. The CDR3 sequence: CAISGGAQVQTQYF. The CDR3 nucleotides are TGTGCCATCAGTGGTGGTGCGCAGGTTCAGACCCAGTACTTC.

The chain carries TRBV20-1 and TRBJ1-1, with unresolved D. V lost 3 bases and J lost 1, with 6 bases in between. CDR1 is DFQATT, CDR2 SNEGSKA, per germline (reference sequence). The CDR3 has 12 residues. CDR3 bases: TGCAGTGCTAGTACAACGAACACTGAAGCTTTCTTT. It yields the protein CSASTTNTEAFF.

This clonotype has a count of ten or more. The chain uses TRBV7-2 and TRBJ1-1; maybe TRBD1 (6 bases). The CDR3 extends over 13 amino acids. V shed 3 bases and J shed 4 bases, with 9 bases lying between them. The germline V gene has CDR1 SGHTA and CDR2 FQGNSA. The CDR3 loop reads CASSFTGSTEAFF. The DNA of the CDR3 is TGTGCCAGCAGCTTTACAGGGAGCACTGAAGCTTTCTTT. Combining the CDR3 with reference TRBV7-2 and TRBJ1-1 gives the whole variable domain GAGVSQSPSNKVTEKGKDVELRCDPISGHTALYWYRQSLGQGLEFLIYFQGNSAPDKSGLPSDRFSAERTGGSVSTLTIQRTQQEDSAVYLCASSFTGSTEAFFGQGTRLTVV.

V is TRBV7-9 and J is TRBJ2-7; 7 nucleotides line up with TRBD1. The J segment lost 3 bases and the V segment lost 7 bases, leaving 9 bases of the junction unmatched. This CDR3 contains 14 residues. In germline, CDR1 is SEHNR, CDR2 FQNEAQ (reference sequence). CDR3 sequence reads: CASTSNRGLYEQYF. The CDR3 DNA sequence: TGTGCCAGCACATCCAACAGGGGCCTCTACGAGCAGTACTTC.

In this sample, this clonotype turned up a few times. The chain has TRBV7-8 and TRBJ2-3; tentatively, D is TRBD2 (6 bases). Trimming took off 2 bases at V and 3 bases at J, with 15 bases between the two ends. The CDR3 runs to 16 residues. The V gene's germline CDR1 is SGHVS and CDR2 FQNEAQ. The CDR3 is CASSLRGRGGTDTQYF. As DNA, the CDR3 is TGTGCCAGCAGCTTACGGGGGAGAGGTGGAACAGATACGCAGTATTTT.

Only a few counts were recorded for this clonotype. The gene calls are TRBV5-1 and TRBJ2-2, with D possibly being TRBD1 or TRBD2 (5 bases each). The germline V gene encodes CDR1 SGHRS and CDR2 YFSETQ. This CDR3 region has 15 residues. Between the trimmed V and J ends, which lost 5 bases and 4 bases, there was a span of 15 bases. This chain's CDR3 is CASSPGTLGTGELFF. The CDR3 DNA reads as TGCGCCAGCAGTCCCGGGACGTTAGGCACCGGGGAGCTGTTTTTT.

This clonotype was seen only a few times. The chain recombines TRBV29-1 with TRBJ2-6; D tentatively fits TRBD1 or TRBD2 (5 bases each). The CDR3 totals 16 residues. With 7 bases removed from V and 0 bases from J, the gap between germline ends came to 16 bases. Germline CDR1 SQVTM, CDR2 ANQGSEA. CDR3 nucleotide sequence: TGCAGCGCAACCGGGACGGACACCTCTGGGGCCAACGTCCTGACTTTC. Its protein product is CSATGTDTSGANVLTF.

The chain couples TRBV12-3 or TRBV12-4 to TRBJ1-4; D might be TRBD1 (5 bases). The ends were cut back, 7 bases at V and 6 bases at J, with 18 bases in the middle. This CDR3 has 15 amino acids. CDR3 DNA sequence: TGTGCCAGCAAGGAAACTGTAGGCAGGGATGAAAAACTGTTTTTT. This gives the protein CASKETVGRDEKLFF.

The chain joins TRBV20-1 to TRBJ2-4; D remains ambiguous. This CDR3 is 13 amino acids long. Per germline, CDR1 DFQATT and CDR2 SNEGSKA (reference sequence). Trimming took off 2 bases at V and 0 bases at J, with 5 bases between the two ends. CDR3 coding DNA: TGCAGTGCTAGATTTGGAGCCAAAAACATTCAGTACTTC. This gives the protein CSARFGAKNIQYF.

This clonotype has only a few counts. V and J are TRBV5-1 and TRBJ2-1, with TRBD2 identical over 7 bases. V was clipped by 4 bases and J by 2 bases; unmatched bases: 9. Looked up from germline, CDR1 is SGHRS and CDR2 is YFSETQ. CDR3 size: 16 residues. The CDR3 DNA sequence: TGCGCCAGCAGCCTGTTAGCGGGTTTAACCTACAATGAGCAGTTCTTC. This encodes CASSLLAGLTYNEQFF. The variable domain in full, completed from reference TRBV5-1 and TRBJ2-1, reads KAGVTQTPRYLIKTRGQQVTLSCSPISGHRSVSWYQQTPGQGLQFLFEYFSETQRNKGNFPGRFSGRQFSNSRSEMNVSTLELGDSALYLCASSLLAGLTYNEQFFGPGTRLTVL.

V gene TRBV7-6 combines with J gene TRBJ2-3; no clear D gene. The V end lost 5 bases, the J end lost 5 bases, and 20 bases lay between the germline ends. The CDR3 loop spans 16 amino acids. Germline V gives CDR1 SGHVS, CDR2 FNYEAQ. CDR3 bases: TGTGCCAGCAGCCCACAAATGGGTCCGGTGTTAGATACGCAGTATTTT. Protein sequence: CASSPQMGPVLDTQYF.

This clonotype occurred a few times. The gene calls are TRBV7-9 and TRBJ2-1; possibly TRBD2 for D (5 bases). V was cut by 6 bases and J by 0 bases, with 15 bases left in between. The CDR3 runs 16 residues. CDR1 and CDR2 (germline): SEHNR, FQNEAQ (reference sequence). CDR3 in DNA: TGTGCCAGCAGGCAGTCTAGCTCCTACTCCTACAATGAGCAGTTCTTC. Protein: CASRQSSSYSYNEQFF.

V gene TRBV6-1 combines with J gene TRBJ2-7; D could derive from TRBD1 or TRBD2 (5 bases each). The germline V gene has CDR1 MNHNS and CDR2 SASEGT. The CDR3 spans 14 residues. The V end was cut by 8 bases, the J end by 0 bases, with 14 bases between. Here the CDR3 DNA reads TGTGCCAGCCCAGCCACGGGGCCCTCCTACGAGCAGTACTTC. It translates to CASPATGPSYEQYF.

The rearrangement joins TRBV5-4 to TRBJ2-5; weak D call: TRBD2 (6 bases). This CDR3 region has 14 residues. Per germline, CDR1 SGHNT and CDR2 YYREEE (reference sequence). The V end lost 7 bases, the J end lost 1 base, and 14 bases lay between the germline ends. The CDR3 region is CASAVSGRQETQYF. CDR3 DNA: TGTGCCAGCGCCGTTAGCGGCCGCCAAGAGACCCAGTACTTC.

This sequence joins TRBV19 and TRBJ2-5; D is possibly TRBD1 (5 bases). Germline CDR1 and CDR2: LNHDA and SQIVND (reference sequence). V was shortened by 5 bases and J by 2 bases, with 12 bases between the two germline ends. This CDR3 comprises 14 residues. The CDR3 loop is CASSLRQKQETQYF. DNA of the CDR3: TGTGCCAGTAGTTTACGACAGAAACAAGAGACCCAGTACTTC.

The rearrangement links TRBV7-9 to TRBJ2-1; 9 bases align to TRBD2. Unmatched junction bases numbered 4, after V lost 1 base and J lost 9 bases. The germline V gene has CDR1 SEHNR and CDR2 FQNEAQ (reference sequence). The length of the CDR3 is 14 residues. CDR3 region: CASSLEGGRGEQFF. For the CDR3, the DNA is TGTGCCAGCAGCTTAGAGGGCGGGAGGGGTGAGCAGTTCTTC. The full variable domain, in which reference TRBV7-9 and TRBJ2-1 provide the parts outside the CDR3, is DTGVSQNPRHKITKRGQNVTFRCDPISEHNRLYWYRQTLGQGPEFLTYFQNEAQLEKSRLLSDRFSAERPKGSFSTLEIQRTEQGDSAMYLCASSLEGGRGEQFFGPGTRLTVL.

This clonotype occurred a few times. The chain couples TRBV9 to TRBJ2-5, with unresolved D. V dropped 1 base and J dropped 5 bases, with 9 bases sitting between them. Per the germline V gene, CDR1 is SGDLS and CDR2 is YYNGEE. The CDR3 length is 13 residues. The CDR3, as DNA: TGTGCCAGCAGCGTATATGTGGATGAGACCCAGTACTTC. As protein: CASSVYVDETQYF. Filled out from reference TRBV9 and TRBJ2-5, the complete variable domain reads DSGVTQTPKHLITATGQRVTLRCSPRSGDLSVYWYQQSLDQGLQFLIQYYNGEERAKGNILERFSAQQFPDLHSELNLSSLELGDSALYFCASSVYVDETQYFGPGTRLLVL.

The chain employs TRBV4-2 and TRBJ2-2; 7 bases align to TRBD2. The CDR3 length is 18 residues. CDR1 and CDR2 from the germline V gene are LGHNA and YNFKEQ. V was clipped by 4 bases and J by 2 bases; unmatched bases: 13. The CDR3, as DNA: TGTGCCAGCAGCCGAAAACTGCAGGGAGGGGATAACACCGGGGAGCTGTTTTTT. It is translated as CASSRKLQGGDNTGELFF.

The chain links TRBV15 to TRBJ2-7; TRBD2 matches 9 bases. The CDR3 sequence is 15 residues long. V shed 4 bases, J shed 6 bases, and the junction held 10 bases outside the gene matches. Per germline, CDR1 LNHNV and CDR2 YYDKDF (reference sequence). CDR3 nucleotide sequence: TGTGCCACCAGCATAGAGGTTAGCGGGAGCTCCGAGCAGTACTTC. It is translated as CATSIEVSGSSEQYF.

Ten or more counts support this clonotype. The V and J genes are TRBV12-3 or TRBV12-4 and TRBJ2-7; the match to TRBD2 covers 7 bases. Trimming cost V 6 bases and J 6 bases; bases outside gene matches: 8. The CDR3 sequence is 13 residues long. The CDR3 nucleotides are TGTGCCAGCAGCCCCTCGGGGGGACGCGAGCAGTACTTC. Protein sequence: CASSPSGGREQYF.

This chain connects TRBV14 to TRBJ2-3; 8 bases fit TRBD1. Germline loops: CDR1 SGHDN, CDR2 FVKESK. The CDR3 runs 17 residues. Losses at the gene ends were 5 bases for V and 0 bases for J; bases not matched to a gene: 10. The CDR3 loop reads CASSSHSGQASTDTQYF. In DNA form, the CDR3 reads TGTGCCAGCAGCTCACATTCGGGACAGGCAAGCACAGATACGCAGTATTTT.